One sample yielded the 28 T cell receptor beta chains listed below, sequenced in a study of blood T cell repertoires in COVID-19. Sequencing was performed with immunoSEQ multiplex PCR; in TCRdb, only in-frame clones are kept and a portion is missing. The sample contains 80,000 to 95,000 clones, around 83% of which appear only once. Sequencing was done on a sample of peripheral blood. Source of these receptors: an elderly woman in a cohort sampled during active or convalescent COVID-19.

The V gene is TRBV5-4, the J gene TRBJ1-3; 9 nucleotides match TRBD1. Germline V lookup: CDR1 SGHNT, CDR2 YYREEE (reference sequence). This CDR3 comprises 15 residues. V was pared by 4 bases and J by 4 bases, with 6 bases of the junction left unmatched. CDR3 nucleotides: TGTGCCAGCAGCCCCGGGACAGGGATGGGAAACACCATATATTTT. This sequence encodes CASSPGTGMGNTIYF.

The V gene is TRBV24-1, the J gene TRBJ1-1; no definite D call. The CDR3 contains 12 residues. The germline V gene has CDR1 KGHDR and CDR2 SFDVKD. V shed 2 bases and J shed 4 bases, with 4 bases lying between them. The CDR3 sequence: CATSDSGTEAFF. The CDR3 DNA reads TGTGCCACCAGTGATTCGGGCACTGAAGCTTTCTTT.

This chain connects TRBV10-1 to TRBJ1-3; 7 positions match TRBD1. The V and J ends lost 0 bases and 6 bases, in that order; junction bases with no gene match: 11. CDR1 is WNHNN, CDR2 SYGVQD, per germline (reference sequence). The CDR3 runs to 17 residues. In DNA form, the CDR3 reads TGCGCCAGCAGTGAGTCAGGGGGCGCTTTTTCCGAAAACACCATATATTTT. Translated, it gives CASSESGGAFSENTIYF.

The CDR3 DNA reads TGCGCCAGCAGCCCCGGGACAGATAACACTGAAGCTTTCTTT. Translation gives CASSPGTDNTEAFF. The chain uses TRBV5-1 and TRBJ1-1, with TRBD1 identical over 7 bases. Germline V gene sequence: CDR1 SGHRS, CDR2 YFSETQ. The CDR3 runs to 14 residues. V was pared by 4 bases and J by 2 bases, with 5 bases of the junction left unmatched. Full variable domain (remainder filled in from reference TRBV5-1 and TRBJ1-1): KAGVTQTPRYLIKTRGQQVTLSCSPISGHRSVSWYQQTPGQGLQFLFEYFSETQRNKGNFPGRFSGRQFSNSRSEMNVSTLELGDSALYLCASSPGTDNTEAFFGQGTRLTVV.

The rearrangement uses TRBV28 and TRBJ1-5; 9 bases are shared with TRBD1. CDR1 is MDHEN and CDR2 is SYDVKM in the germline V gene. The CDR3 covers 14 residues. Trimming cost V 8 bases and J 4 bases; bases outside gene matches: 6. CDR3 DNA: TGTGCCAGCCGATCCGGGACAGGGAATCAGCCCCAGCATTTT. Protein: CASRSGTGNQPQHF.

Only a few counts were recorded for this clone. The CDR3 DNA sequence: TGTGCCAGCCGGAGGGGGACAGCCGGGTATCCCCAGCATTTT. It codes for CASRRGTAGYPQHF. The chain has TRBV28 and TRBJ1-5; TRBD1 aligns across 7 bases. Germline V CDR1 and CDR2: MDHEN, SYDVKM. This CDR3 has 14 amino acids. V lost 8 bases to trimming and J lost 10 bases; unmatched junction nucleotides: 14.

CDR3 amino acids: CASCPGTGAYEQYF. As DNA, the CDR3 is TGCGCCAGCTGTCCGGGGACAGGGGCCTACGAGCAGTACTTC. The chain carries TRBV5-1 and TRBJ2-7; the match to TRBD1 covers 10 bases. This CDR3 comprises 14 residues. V dropped 7 bases and J dropped 2; count of bases not matched to a gene: 6. CDR1 is SGHRS and CDR2 is YFSETQ in the germline V gene.

The V call is TRBV19, the J call TRBJ1-1; 8 bases match TRBD1. The CDR3 consists of 17 residues. V trimming: 6 bases; J trimming: 2 bases; junction bases outside the gene matches: 14. Germline V gives CDR1 LNHDA, CDR2 SQIVND (reference sequence). The CDR3 is CASSHRDRTHRNTEAFF. DNA for the CDR3: TGTGCCAGTAGCCACCGGGACAGGACCCACAGAAACACTGAAGCTTTCTTT.

The sample holds a few counts of this clone. The chain joins TRBV5-4 to TRBJ1-2, with 7 nucleotides matching TRBD1. V trimming: 4 bases; J trimming: 7 bases; junction bases outside the gene matches: 10. Germline V gene sequence: CDR1 SGHNT, CDR2 YYREEE (reference sequence). The CDR3 length is 14 residues. CDR3 protein: CASSPTTGISGYTF. CDR3 DNA sequence: TGTGCCAGCAGCCCAACGACAGGGATCAGTGGCTACACCTTC.

The rearrangement links TRBV6-5 to TRBJ1-6; 8 bases match TRBD1. The CDR3 loop spans 14 amino acids. The J segment lost 9 bases and the V segment lost 5 bases, leaving 6 bases of the junction unmatched. The germline V gene has CDR1 MNHEY and CDR2 SVGAGI. The CDR3 region has the DNA TGTGCCAGCAGTCACGGACAGGGCGGTTCACCCCTCCACTTT. Amino acid sequence: CASSHGQGGSPLHF.

This chain connects TRBV14 to TRBJ2-2, with unresolved D. V was cut by 3 bases and J by 2 bases, with 10 bases left in between. The germline CDR1 and CDR2 sequences are SGHDN and FVKESK. This CDR3 region has 15 residues. In DNA form, the CDR3 reads TGTGCCAGCAGCCACTATGGGCCCAACACCGGGGAGCTGTTTTTT. It translates to CASSHYGPNTGELFF.

The chain has TRBV30 and TRBJ1-2; possible D gene TRBD1, 5 bases. The CDR3 runs 10 residues. The V gene's germline CDR1 is GTSNPN and CDR2 SVGIG (reference sequence). Trimming removed 5 bases from V and 7 bases from J, with 8 bases in between. The DNA for the CDR3 is TGTGCCTGGTATCAGGGTGGCTACACCTTC. Its translation is CAWYQGGYTF. The full variable domain, its missing parts supplied by reference TRBV30 and TRBJ1-2, is SQTIHQWPATLVQPVGSPLSLECTVEGTSNPNLYWYRQAAGRGLQLLFYSVGIGQISSEVPQNLSASRPQDRQFILSSKKLLLSDSGFYLCAWYQGGYTFGSGTRLTVV.

The chain uses TRBV29-1 and TRBJ1-5; D ambiguous. Trimming shortened V by 4 bases and J by 4 bases, and 8 bases separated the two germline ends. This CDR3 spans 12 amino acids. Germline CDR1 SQVTM, CDR2 ANQGSEA. CDR3 in DNA: TGCAGCGTTGGCGGAGCAAATCAGCCCCAGCATTTT. This codes for CSVGGANQPQHF.

This chain's CDR3 is CASSGTGGWQETQYF. DNA of the CDR3: TGCGCCAGCAGCGGAACGGGAGGGTGGCAAGAGACCCAGTACTTC. The chain carries TRBV5-1 and TRBJ2-5; 8 bases fit TRBD2. The CDR3 has 15 residues. Germline loops: CDR1 SGHRS, CDR2 YFSETQ. The J segment lost 2 bases and the V segment lost 4 bases, leaving 7 bases of the junction unmatched. The complete variable domain, with remaining parts taken from reference TRBV5-1 and TRBJ2-5, reads KAGVTQTPRYLIKTRGQQVTLSCSPISGHRSVSWYQQTPGQGLQFLFEYFSETQRNKGNFPGRFSGRQFSNSRSEMNVSTLELGDSALYLCASSGTGGWQETQYFGPGTRLLVL.

DNA of the CDR3: TGTGCCTGGACAGCGGGAACCCGCCCCCAAGAGACCCAGTACTTC. Protein: CAWTAGTRPQETQYF. The J gene is TRBJ2-5, the V gene TRBV30; 7 positions agree with TRBD2. Germline lookup yields CDR1 GTSNPN and CDR2 SVGIG (reference sequence). V gave up 4 bases and J gave up 1 base; unmatched junction bases: 9. CDR3 length: 15 amino acids.

This chain joins TRBV3-1 (or the pseudogene TRBV3-2) and TRBJ1-3, with D tentatively TRBD1 (5 bases). CDR3 length: 16 amino acids. The germline gives CDR1 LGHDT, CDR2 YNNKEL (reference sequence). Trimming cost V 2 bases and J 5 bases, with 16 bases left between them. The CDR3 DNA reads TGTGCCAGCAGCCAACCTTTGGTTCAGGGCAGAAACACCATATATTTT. Translated, it gives CASSQPLVQGRNTIYF.

J is TRBJ2-7 and V is TRBV5-1; D ambiguous. CDR1 is SGHRS and CDR2 is YFSETQ in the germline V gene. This CDR3 region has 12 residues. V lost 4 bases and J 6 bases, leaving 11 bases between the germline ends. The CDR3: CASSTVASEQYF. Here the CDR3 DNA reads TGCGCCAGCAGCACCGTCGCTAGCGAGCAGTACTTC.

This clone appeared a few times. This rearrangement joins TRBV10-3 to TRBJ1-5; 7 bases align to TRBD1. CDR1 and CDR2 (germline): ENHRY, SYGVKD. Trimming cost V 4 bases and J 4 bases; bases outside gene matches: 16. This CDR3 is 18 amino acids long. This CDR3 is CAISVKPGTVSRNQPQHF. DNA for the CDR3: TGTGCCATCAGTGTGAAACCCGGGACAGTAAGTAGAAATCAGCCCCAGCATTTT.

The gene calls are TRBV28 and TRBJ1-2; D remains unclear. This CDR3 spans 15 amino acids. V lost 7 bases and J lost 2, with 17 bases in between. Per the germline V gene, CDR1 is MDHEN and CDR2 is SYDVKM. The CDR3 is CASTTVGDTNYGYTF. The CDR3 DNA follows: TGTGCCAGCACCACCGTTGGTGACACCAACTATGGCTACACCTTC.

This clone came up once. The rearrangement links TRBV4-2 to TRBJ1-2, with TRBD1 identical over 8 bases. Germline-derived CDR1 and CDR2 are LGHNA and YNFKEQ. The junction had 1 base not matched to a gene; V was cut back by 4 bases and J by 3 bases. The CDR3 consists of 13 residues. The CDR3 spells CASSPQGDYGYTF. The CDR3 coding sequence is TGTGCCAGCAGCCCACAGGGGGACTATGGCTACACCTTC.

The chain employs TRBV9 and TRBJ2-6; possible D gene TRBD2, 7 bases. Germline loops: CDR1 SGDLS, CDR2 YYNGEE. This CDR3 is 17 amino acids long. Trimming pared 0 bases from V and 3 bases from J, leaving 13 bases between. The CDR3, as DNA: TGTGCCAGCAGCGTAGCGGGGGGCGCGCTTGGGGCCAACGTCCTGACTTTC. It is translated as CASSVAGGALGANVLTF. Full variable domain (remainder filled in from reference TRBV9 and TRBJ2-6): DSGVTQTPKHLITATGQRVTLRCSPRSGDLSVYWYQQSLDQGLQFLIQYYNGEERAKGNILERFSAQQFPDLHSELNLSSLELGDSALYFCASSVAGGALGANVLTFGAGSRLTVL.

The chain has TRBV12-3 or TRBV12-4 and TRBJ2-2; D is undetermined. The V and J ends lost 6 bases and 9 bases respectively, with 14 bases between them. CDR3 length: 13 residues. CDR3: CASSPLAVWELFF. CDR3 nucleotide sequence: TGTGCCAGCAGCCCCCTGGCGGTTTGGGAGCTGTTTTTT.

The chain combines TRBV7-3 with TRBJ2-2; 7 nucleotides agree with TRBD2. J was trimmed by 4 bases and V by 3 bases; bases with no gene match: 2. CDR1 is SGHTA and CDR2 is FQGTGA in the germline V gene. This CDR3 has 14 residues. The CDR3 DNA reads TGTGCCAGCAGCTTTGGCGGGAGCACCGGGGAGCTGTTTTTT. This codes for CASSFGGSTGELFF.

The rearrangement joins TRBV7-9 to TRBJ2-2; D perhaps matches TRBD1 (5 bases). CDR1 and CDR2 (germline): SEHNR, FQNEAQ (reference sequence). The ends were cut back, 6 bases at V and 3 bases at J, with 11 bases in the middle. CDR3 size: 14 residues. The CDR3 DNA reads TGTGCCAGCAGAAGCGACAGTTACACCGGGGAGCTGTTTTTT. It encodes CASRSDSYTGELFF.

The chain links TRBV19 to TRBJ1-2, with 10 nucleotides matching TRBD1. V shed 4 bases, J shed 8 bases, and the junction held 10 bases outside the gene matches. In germline, CDR1 is LNHDA, CDR2 SQIVND (reference sequence). CDR3 length: 15 residues. CDR3 amino acids: CASSTPGTGVDGYTF. CDR3 nucleotide sequence: TGTGCCAGTAGTACTCCCGGGACAGGGGTTGACGGCTACACCTTC.

The V gene is TRBV6-4, the J gene TRBJ2-1; 10 bases match TRBD1. Germline values: CDR1 MRHNA, CDR2 SNTAGT. The CDR3 length is 15 residues. The V gene end was trimmed by 2 bases and the J gene end by 9 bases; junction bases not matched to a gene: 7. CDR3 loop: CASSDRDRGVFEQFF. For the CDR3, the DNA is TGTGCCAGCAGTGACAGGGACAGGGGTGTATTTGAGCAGTTCTTC.

The chain links TRBV28 to TRBJ1-2, with TRBD1 as a possible D gene (6 bases). V lost 4 bases to trimming and J lost 4 bases, with 16 bases between them. The CDR3 spans 15 residues. CDR1 and CDR2 from the germline V gene are MDHEN and SYDVKM. In nucleotides, the CDR3 is TGTGCCAGCAGTTCACAGGGAGAAGGGGGCTATGGCTACACCTTC. Translated: CASSSQGEGGYGYTF.

The chain is built from TRBV9 and TRBJ2-7; no definite D call. CDR3 length: 15 residues. V shed 0 bases and J shed 2 bases, with 12 bases lying between them. Germline loops: CDR1 SGDLS, CDR2 YYNGEE. Here the CDR3 DNA reads TGTGCCAGCAGCGTAGGTAGAAACCCCGCCTACGAGCAGTACTTC. It is translated as CASSVGRNPAYEQYF.